This TCR beta chain was recovered during a study of blood T cell repertoires in COVID-19. Study summary: Material from acute and convalescent COVID-19 was sourced from the United States, Italy and Spain. PBMCs, B-cell-depleted T cells, or T cells provided the cDNA or gDNA that made up the material.

The ends were cut back, 4 bases at V and 1 base at J, with 13 bases in the middle. Germline assignment: CDR1 LNHDA and CDR2 SQIVND (reference sequence). The CDR3 extends over 15 amino acids. The study drew participants aged about 18 to 89 years from approximately 25 US areas. The repertoire was sequenced with immunoSEQ multiplex PCR; TCRdb's copy has only in-frame clones and lacks some. The repertoire has approximately 440,000 clones, 90% of them found once; the top ten carry more than 0.55%. Sequencing used PBMCs or T cells enriched from blood (not recorded which). The V call is TRBV19, the J call TRBJ1-1; no reliable D call. This receptor was obtained from a man between 18 and 35 years old who had recovered from COVID-19. CDR3 amino acids: CASSRGQTRNTEAFF. CDR3 in DNA: TGTGCCAGTAGTAGAGGCCAGACGAGGAACACTGAAGCTTTCTTT.